This is a list of T cell receptor beta chains from one sample in a study of post-analysis software for immune sequencing data. A single record per CDR3 protein comes from TCRdb applying MiXCR to the PCR reads. The sample has some 890,000 distinct CDR3 sequences, roughly 50% seen once; the top ten hold over 4%. What was sequenced was blood. The receptors were gathered from a girl aged 10-17 years with multiple sclerosis. The CDR3 runs from the conserved cysteine through the conserved F or W. The D gene is left open where the match is weak. Clone size is stated in some rows and not others, as once, few, many or a class when expanded.

J gene: TRBJ1-1
D gene: -
V gene: TRBV5-1
clone size: -
CDR3 DNA: TGCGCCAGCAGCTTTTGGGGCAAGAGGACTGAAGCTTTCTTT
CDR3 protein: CASSFWGKRTEAFF

J gene: TRBJ2-1
D gene: TRBD2
V gene: TRBV5-1
clone size: -
CDR3 DNA: TGCGCCAGCAGTCTAGCGGGAGTAGGACACAATGAGCAGTTCTTC
CDR3 protein: CASSLAGVGHNEQFF

J gene: TRBJ2-7
D gene: -
V gene: TRBV3-1
clone size: -
CDR3 DNA: TGTGCCAGCAGCCAAAACACCTACGAGCAGTACTTC
CDR3 protein: CASSQNTYEQYF

J gene: TRBJ2-7
D gene: TRBD1
V gene: TRBV5-1
clone size: -
CDR3 DNA: TGCGCCAGCAGCCCCGGGACAGGGGTGGGAAGCGAGCAGTACTTC
CDR3 protein: CASSPGTGVGSEQYF

J gene: TRBJ2-5
D gene: -
V gene: TRBV5-1
clone size: few
CDR3 DNA: TGCGCCAGCAGCTTACATCTGCGGCGGGCCCTCCAAGAGACCCAGTACTTC
CDR3 protein: CASSLHLRRALQETQYF

J gene: TRBJ1-1
D gene: TRBD1
V gene: TRBV27
clone size: -
CDR3 DNA: TGTGCCAGCAGTCCGCCGGGACAGCGGAAGACTGAAGCTTTCTTT
CDR3 protein: CASSPPGQRKTEAFF

J gene: TRBJ1-5
D gene: -
V gene: TRBV28
clone size: -
CDR3 DNA: TGTGCCAGCAGTATACGGCCAACCGGGCAGCCCCAGCATTTT
CDR3 protein: CASSIRPTGQPQHF

J gene: TRBJ2-5
D gene: TRBD2
V gene: TRBV20-1
clone size: few
CDR3 DNA: TGCAGTGCTATAGGGACTAGCGGGGGTCAAGAGACCCAGTACTTC
CDR3 protein: CSAIGTSGGQETQYF

J gene: TRBJ2-6
D gene: -
V gene: TRBV7-9
clone size: few
CDR3 DNA: TGTGCCAGCAGCCATAGATCTGGGGCCAACGTCCTGACTTTC
CDR3 protein: CASSHRSGANVLTF

J gene: TRBJ2-1
D gene: TRBD2
V gene: TRBV20-1
clone size: few
CDR3 DNA: TGCAGTGCGAGAATAGCGGGGGTCGTCAATGAGCAGTTCTTC
CDR3 protein: CSARIAGVVNEQFF

J gene: TRBJ2-7
D gene: -
V gene: TRBV20-1
clone size: -
CDR3 DNA: TGCAGTGCCATTGGGCGGCCTCCCTACGAGCAGTACTTC
CDR3 protein: CSAIGRPPYEQYF

J gene: TRBJ2-3
D gene: -
V gene: TRBV20-1
clone size: -
CDR3 DNA: TGCAGTGCTAGAATCACTCCCCGTCGGACCGATGCGCGGTATTTT
CDR3 protein: CSARITPRRTDARYF

J gene: TRBJ1-2
D gene: -
V gene: TRBV7-8
clone size: -
CDR3 DNA: TGTGCCAGCAGTTCAGAGGCAGGCCCTTTCTATGGCTACACCTTC
CDR3 protein: CASSSEAGPFYGYTF

J gene: TRBJ1-2
D gene: TRBD1
V gene: TRBV20-1
clone size: -
CDR3 DNA: TGCAGTGCTAGTGACAGGGGGAGCTATGGCTACACCTTC
CDR3 protein: CSASDRGSYGYTF

J gene: TRBJ2-7
D gene: -
V gene: TRBV7-2
clone size: -
CDR3 DNA: TGTGCCAGCAGCTTAGCTTCCGGGACCTCTCCCTACGAGCAGTACTTC
CDR3 protein: CASSLASGTSPYEQYF

J gene: TRBJ2-3
D gene: -
V gene: TRBV6-2/TRBV6-3
clone size: -
CDR3 DNA: TGTGCCAGCAGTATCGGGACCCTCGGGACGGGTTCAGATACGCAGTATTTT
CDR3 protein: CASSIGTLGTGSDTQYF

J gene: TRBJ2-5
D gene: -
V gene: TRBV29-1
clone size: many
CDR3 DNA: TGCAGCGTTGATGGCCAGGGGGAGACCCAGTACTTC
CDR3 protein: CSVDGQGETQYF

J gene: TRBJ2-7
D gene: TRBD2
V gene: TRBV20-1
clone size: -
CDR3 DNA: TGCAGTGCTAGAGTGAGCGGGAGGTACGAGCAGTACTTC
CDR3 protein: CSARVSGRYEQYF

J gene: TRBJ1-1
D gene: TRBD1
V gene: TRBV2
clone size: once
CDR3 DNA: TGTGCCAGCAGGGACAGGGGGCGAAGGAACACTGAAGCTTTCTTT
CDR3 protein: CASRDRGRRNTEAFF

J gene: TRBJ2-3
D gene: -
V gene: TRBV7-9
clone size: -
CDR3 DNA: TGTGCCAGCAGCTTAGGACAGGTTGGTTGGGAAACAGATACGCAGTATTTT
CDR3 protein: CASSLGQVGWETDTQYF

J gene: TRBJ2-7
D gene: TRBD2
V gene: TRBV20-1
clone size: -
CDR3 DNA: TGCAGTGCTAGAGATTATCGGGGGGGACTCAATGAGCAGTACTTC
CDR3 protein: CSARDYRGGLNEQYF

J gene: TRBJ2-7
D gene: -
V gene: TRBV9
clone size: -
CDR3 DNA: TGTGCCAGCAGCCCCTTTCTGACTAACAACGAGCAGTACTTC
CDR3 protein: CASSPFLTNNEQYF

J gene: TRBJ2-5
D gene: TRBD2
V gene: TRBV12-3/TRBV12-4
clone size: -
CDR3 DNA: TGTGCCAGCAGCCCTCCGCCGGGACTAGAATTCTTTAGGGAAGAGACCCAGTACTTC
CDR3 protein: CASSPPPGLEFFREETQYF

J gene: TRBJ2-7
D gene: -
V gene: TRBV7-8
clone size: -
CDR3 DNA: TGTGCCAGCAGCTTAAGGAAGGACTCCTACGAGCAGTACTTC
CDR3 protein: CASSLRKDSYEQYF

J gene: TRBJ1-2
D gene: TRBD1
V gene: TRBV29-1
clone size: -
CDR3 DNA: TGCAGCGTCAGGGGGGGAATTATAGTTGGCTACACCTTC
CDR3 protein: CSVRGGIIVGYTF

J gene: TRBJ2-7
D gene: TRBD1
V gene: TRBV7-6
clone size: -
CDR3 DNA: TGTGCCAGCAGCCCCAAGACAGGGTCAAGCGAGCAGTACTTC
CDR3 protein: CASSPKTGSSEQYF

J gene: TRBJ2-1
D gene: TRBD2
V gene: TRBV7-3
clone size: -
CDR3 DNA: TGTGCCAGCAGCCCGACTAGCGGGGGATCCTACAATGAGCAGTTCTTC
CDR3 protein: CASSPTSGGSYNEQFF

J gene: TRBJ2-7
D gene: TRBD2
V gene: TRBV4-1
clone size: -
CDR3 DNA: TGCGCCAGCAGCTTCCGCAGCGGGGCTCTTTACGAGCAGTACTTC
CDR3 protein: CASSFRSGALYEQYF

J gene: TRBJ2-1
D gene: TRBD2
V gene: TRBV12-3/TRBV12-4
clone size: -
CDR3 DNA: TGTGCCAGCAGGACGGGACTAGCGGACGACTACAATGAGCAGTTCTTC
CDR3 protein: CASRTGLADDYNEQFF

J gene: TRBJ1-2
D gene: -
V gene: TRBV29-1
clone size: -
CDR3 DNA: TGCAGCGTCCGGGACGGAGCTAACTATGGCTACACCTTC
CDR3 protein: CSVRDGANYGYTF

J gene: TRBJ1-1
D gene: -
V gene: TRBV21-1
clone size: -
CDR3 DNA: -
CDR3 protein: CASSNVGQGITWMNTEAFF

J gene: TRBJ2-7
D gene: TRBD1
V gene: TRBV18
clone size: -
CDR3 DNA: TGTGCCAGCTCACCACTAGGGACAGCTTACGAGCAGTACTTC
CDR3 protein: CASSPLGTAYEQYF

J gene: TRBJ1-6
D gene: TRBD1
V gene: TRBV20-1
clone size: few
CDR3 DNA: TGCAGTGCTAGGGACAGGGTTTCGCCCCTCCACTTT
CDR3 protein: CSARDRVSPLHF

J gene: TRBJ2-1
D gene: TRBD2
V gene: TRBV5-1
clone size: -
CDR3 DNA: TGCGCCAGCAGCTTGCGCAGCGGGAGGGTCTTCAATGAGCAGTTCTTC
CDR3 protein: CASSLRSGRVFNEQFF

J gene: TRBJ2-5
D gene: -
V gene: TRBV29-1
clone size: -
CDR3 DNA: TGCAGCGTCGCAACAGGGGCGGGGGAGACCCAGTACTTC
CDR3 protein: CSVATGAGETQYF

J gene: TRBJ2-7
D gene: TRBD2
V gene: TRBV20-1
clone size: -
CDR3 DNA: TGCAGTATGAGCGGGAGGGCAACCTACGAGCAGTACTTC
CDR3 protein: CSMSGRATYEQYF

J gene: TRBJ1-2
D gene: -
V gene: TRBV9
clone size: -
CDR3 DNA: TGTGCCAGCAGCGTAGCGGGGCGAACTAACTATGGCTACACCTTC
CDR3 protein: CASSVAGRTNYGYTF

J gene: TRBJ2-5
D gene: -
V gene: TRBV27
clone size: -
CDR3 DNA: TGTGCCAGCAGTTACAGGGAAGGAGAGCAGTACTTC
CDR3 protein: CASSYREGEQYF

J gene: TRBJ2-4
D gene: -
V gene: TRBV6-5
clone size: -
CDR3 DNA: TGTGCCAGCAGTCCAAACAGGGGAGGTTACAAAAACATTCAGTACTTC
CDR3 protein: CASSPNRGGYKNIQYF

J gene: TRBJ2-7
D gene: -
V gene: TRBV25-1
clone size: few
CDR3 DNA: TGTGCCAGCCGGTTGGGGGGGGCATCCTACGAGCAGTACTTC
CDR3 protein: CASRLGGASYEQYF

J gene: TRBJ1-5
D gene: -
V gene: TRBV27
clone size: -
CDR3 DNA: TGTGCCAGCAGTTTCAGGTCGGACAATCAGCCCCAGCATTTT
CDR3 protein: CASSFRSDNQPQHF

J gene: TRBJ2-5
D gene: -
V gene: TRBV5-1
clone size: -
CDR3 DNA: TGCGCCAGCACACTCCGGGGGTCCCCCTGGGAGACCCAGTACTTC
CDR3 protein: CASTLRGSPWETQYF

J gene: TRBJ2-7
D gene: TRBD2
V gene: TRBV7-6
clone size: -
CDR3 DNA: TGTGCCAGCAGCTGGGGCCTAGCGGGGAATGAGCAGTACTTC
CDR3 protein: CASSWGLAGNEQYF

J gene: TRBJ1-1
D gene: TRBD1
V gene: TRBV5-1
clone size: -
CDR3 DNA: TGCGCCAGCAGCTTCTCGGCAGGGGGCTATACTGAAGCTTTCTTT
CDR3 protein: CASSFSAGGYTEAFF

J gene: TRBJ2-7
D gene: -
V gene: TRBV6-5
clone size: few
CDR3 DNA: TGTGCCAGCAGTTATATGGTCAGCTCCTACGAGCAGTACTTC
CDR3 protein: CASSYMVSSYEQYF

J gene: TRBJ2-5
D gene: TRBD2
V gene: TRBV5-1
clone size: -
CDR3 DNA: TGCGCCAGCAGCTTGGATGCACTAGCGGAAGAGACCCAGTACTTC
CDR3 protein: CASSLDALAEETQYF

J gene: TRBJ1-2
D gene: -
V gene: TRBV15
clone size: -
CDR3 DNA: TGTGCCACCAGCAGGTCCGGGACGGGTAACTATGGCTACACCTTC
CDR3 protein: CATSRSGTGNYGYTF

J gene: TRBJ2-3
D gene: TRBD2
V gene: TRBV20-1
clone size: -
CDR3 DNA: TGCAGTGCTAGAAGCGGGGGAACAGATACGCAGTATTTT
CDR3 protein: CSARSGGTDTQYF